These 12 T cell receptor beta chains were sequenced from one sample in a study of regulatory and conventional T cells in RAG deficiency. Genomic DNA came from blood conventional CD4+ T cells gated CD25-low CD127-high. Assay: immunoSEQ multiplex PCR; the TCRdb copy retains only in-frame clones and omits some. The sample has 45,000 to 50,000 clones, approximately 90% seen once. The same sample was also used in a study of regulatory T cells. That report notes: The primer mix had 52 TRBV and 13 TRBJ primers.

The specimen was CD4+ effector T cells sorted from blood. The receptors shown here come from a human donor in good health.

The genes are TRBV28 and TRBJ1-2; 7 bases map to TRBD1. Germline V gene sequence: CDR1 MDHEN, CDR2 SYDVKM. The length of the CDR3 is 14 residues. The trim removed 5 bases at V and 2 bases at J, leaving 5 bases unmatched. The CDR3 loop is CASSPPTGNYGYTF. Written as DNA, the CDR3 is TGTGCCAGCAGTCCGCCGACAGGGAACTATGGCTACACCTTC.

This clone was seen once. V usage is TRBV5-1 and J usage is TRBJ2-7; D might be TRBD1 (6 bases). Trimming pared 7 bases from V and 2 bases from J, leaving 13 bases between. CDR3 size: 13 residues. CDR1 and CDR2 (germline): SGHRS, YFSETQ. The CDR3, as DNA: TGCGCCAGCCGGGACACACGAGCCTACGAGCAGTACTTC. Translation: CASRDTRAYEQYF.

This sequence joins TRBV5-1 and TRBJ1-5; 7 bases are shared with TRBD1. Per the germline V gene, CDR1 is SGHRS and CDR2 is YFSETQ. V shed 2 bases, J shed 3 bases, and the junction held 2 bases outside the gene matches. The CDR3 is made up of 14 amino acids. The CDR3 bases are TGCGCCAGCAGCTTACAGGGGAACAATCAGCCCCAGCATTTT. Its protein product is CASSLQGNNQPQHF.

The genes are TRBV2 and TRBJ1-5; possible D gene TRBD1, 6 bases. In germline, CDR1 is SNHLY, CDR2 FYNNEI. Deletions cut 6 bases from V and 7 bases from J, with 16 bases between. The CDR3 covers 14 residues. The CDR3 DNA is TGTGCCAGCAGCCTGGGACAACGCGGGCAGCCCCAGCATTTT. Residues: CASSLGQRGQPQHF.

This clone was found once. CDR3 in amino acids: CASSPSGGYTQYF. CDR3 DNA sequence: TGTGCCAGCAGCCCCTCTGGCGGGTATACGCAGTATTTT. This chain uses TRBV6-5 with TRBJ2-3, with a weak D call TRBD2 (5 bases). Trimming removed 6 bases from V and 7 bases from J, with 14 bases in between. The length of the CDR3 is 13 residues. Germline CDR1 MNHEY, CDR2 SVGAGI.

Points on this clone: Sequence at one end of the junction differs from germline and may be a read error. The chain employs TRBV25-1 and TRBJ2-2; maybe TRBD1 (6 bases). CDR3 size: 15 residues. CDR1 is MGHDK and CDR2 is SYGVNS in the germline V gene. The CDR3 is CASSEFTGNSGELFF. The CDR3 nucleotides read TGTGCCAGCAGTGAGTTCACAGGGAACTCCGGGGAGCTGTTTTTT. The whole variable domain, remainder taken from reference TRBV25-1 and TRBJ2-2, is EADIYQTPRYLVIGTGKKITLECSQTMGHDKMYWYQQDPGMELHLIHYSYGVNSTEKGDLSSESTVSRIRTEHFPLTLESARPSHTSQYLCASSEFTGNSGELFFGEGSRLTVL.

The rearrangement joins TRBV30 to TRBJ2-5; 14 bases are shared with TRBD2. J lost 4 bases, V lost 4 bases, and 5 bases had no gene match. There are 15 residues in the CDR3. Looked up from germline, CDR1 is GTSNPN and CDR2 is SVGIG (reference sequence). The CDR3 loop reads CAWNPGLAGGETQYF. CDR3 sequence (DNA): TGTGCCTGGAACCCTGGACTAGCGGGAGGAGAGACCCAGTACTTC.

The rearrangement links TRBV9 to TRBJ2-2, with a weak D call TRBD1 (6 bases). The V gene lost 3 bases and the J gene lost 0 bases, with 9 bases spanning the gap. From germline, CDR1 is SGDLS and CDR2 YYNGEE. This CDR3 region has 15 residues. The DNA of the CDR3 is TGTGCCAGCAGCGAGGACAGAACGAACACCGGGGAGCTGTTTTTT. This codes for CASSEDRTNTGELFF.

This clone came up a few times. V gene TRBV7-7 combines with J gene TRBJ1-1, with D uncertain. The V end was cut by 5 bases, the J end by 5 bases, with 15 bases between. Germline-derived CDR1 and CDR2 are SSHAT and FNYEAQ (reference sequence). This CDR3 contains 14 residues. The CDR3 loop is CASSADGLGTEAFF. CDR3 in DNA: TGTGCCAGCAGCGCCGACGGGTTAGGGACTGAAGCTTTCTTT.

This clone was counted a few times. The chain links TRBV15 to TRBJ2-5; maybe TRBD2 (5 bases). Germline V gene lookup returns CDR1 LNHNV and CDR2 YYDKDF (reference sequence). Trimming stripped 4 bases from V and 9 bases from J, with 12 bases between. This CDR3 comprises 12 residues. CDR3 in amino acids: CATSINGEPQYF. The CDR3 DNA is TGTGCCACCAGCATAAACGGGGAGCCCCAGTACTTC.

The CDR3 DNA reads as TGTGCCAGCTCACCACCGTCGTCCTACGAGCAGTACTTC. Its protein product is CASSPPSSYEQYF. This sequence joins TRBV18 and TRBJ2-7; D not certain. Germline V CDR1 and CDR2: KGHSH, LQKENI. This CDR3 has 13 amino acids. The ends were cut back, 0 bases at V and 1 base at J, with 4 bases in the middle.

V usage is TRBV6-9 and J usage is TRBJ1-5; a weak D match, TRBD1 (6 bases). V was pared by 5 bases and J by 1 base, with 9 bases between. This CDR3 comprises 14 residues. The germline CDR1 and CDR2 sequences are MNHGY and SVAAGI. In DNA form, the CDR3 reads TGTGCCAGCAGTAAGGACAGCAGCAATCAGCCCCAGCATTTT. It translates to CASSKDSSNQPQHF.